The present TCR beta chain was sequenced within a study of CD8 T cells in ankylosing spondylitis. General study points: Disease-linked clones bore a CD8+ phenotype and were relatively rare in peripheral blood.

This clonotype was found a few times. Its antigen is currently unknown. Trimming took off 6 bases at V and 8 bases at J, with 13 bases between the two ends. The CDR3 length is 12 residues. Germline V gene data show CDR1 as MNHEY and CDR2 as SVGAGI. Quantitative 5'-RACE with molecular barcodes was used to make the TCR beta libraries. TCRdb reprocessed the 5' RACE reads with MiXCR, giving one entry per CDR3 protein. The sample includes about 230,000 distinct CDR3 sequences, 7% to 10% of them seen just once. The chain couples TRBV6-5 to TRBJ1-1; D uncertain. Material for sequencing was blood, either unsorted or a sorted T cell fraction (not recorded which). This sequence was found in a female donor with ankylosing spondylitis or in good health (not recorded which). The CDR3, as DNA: TGTGCCAGCAGCCCCCGGACGGGGGAAGCTTTCTTT. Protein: CASSPRTGEAFF.